A single sample is the source of the 17 T cell receptor beta chains below, sequenced in a study of CD8 T cells in ankylosing spondylitis. TCRdb processed the 5' RACE reads anew with MiXCR; each CDR3 protein has one entry. There are just over 300,000 distinct CDR3 sequences in the sample; less than 25% occur only once, and approximately 3.7% lies in the top ten. Material: blood, either unsorted or a sorted T cell fraction (not recorded which). Receptor source: a female donor with ankylosing spondylitis or in good health (not recorded which).

The chain employs TRBV5-6 and TRBJ1-2, with D possibly being TRBD1 (6 bases). Germline CDR1 is SGHDT and CDR2 is YYEEEE. Trimming removed 0 bases at V and 2 bases at J, with 11 bases between. The CDR3 length is 15 residues. DNA for the CDR3: TGTGCCAGCAGCTTGGTGGGGGGCTCGAACTATGGCTACACCTTC. Its protein product is CASSLVGGSNYGYTF.

V gene TRBV28 combines with J gene TRBJ2-7; 7 bases are shared with TRBD2. In germline, CDR1 is MDHEN, CDR2 SYDVKM. The CDR3 loop spans 15 amino acids. V gave up 6 bases and J gave up 3 bases; unmatched junction bases: 11. CDR3 sequence reads: CASSKHGGSIYEQYF. In nucleotides, the CDR3 is TGTGCCAGCAGCAAACACGGCGGGAGTATCTACGAGCAGTACTTC.

This clonotype was observed a handful of times. CDR3 in amino acids: CAISESGGQGPTEQYF. The CDR3 DNA reads as TGTGCCATCAGTGAGTCCGGGGGACAGGGGCCTACCGAGCAGTACTTC. J is TRBJ2-7 and V is TRBV10-3; 10 nucleotides align to TRBD1. CDR1 and CDR2 from the germline V gene are ENHRY and SYGVKD. The junction had 8 bases not matched to a gene; V was cut back by 0 bases and J by 6 bases. The CDR3 consists of 16 residues.

This clonotype was seen just once. This rearrangement joins TRBV3-1 to TRBJ2-5; the match to TRBD2 covers 12 bases. Unmatched junction bases numbered 3, after V lost 1 base and J lost 6 bases. CDR3 size: 15 residues. Germline CDR1 LGHDT, CDR2 YNNKEL (reference sequence). CDR3 sequence reads: CASSQGTSGIKTQYF. The CDR3 region has the DNA TGTGCCAGCAGCCAAGGGACTAGCGGGATCAAGACCCAGTACTTC.

This chain links TRBV12-3 or TRBV12-4 with TRBJ2-7; 13 nucleotides line up with TRBD2. After removal of 7 bases from V and 0 bases from J, the junction contained 6 bases not matched to a gene. This CDR3 is built from 16 residues. CDR3: CASKKTSGRASYEQYF. The CDR3 DNA sequence: TGTGCCAGCAAGAAAACTAGCGGGAGGGCCTCCTACGAGCAGTACTTC.

Points on this clonotype: A read error may produce the germline difference seen at one junction end. The chain uses TRBV7-9 and TRBJ2-7; 9 bases are shared with TRBD2. The length of the CDR3 is 15 residues. The germline gives CDR1 SEHNR, CDR2 FQNEAQ (reference sequence). The CDR3 coding sequence is TGTGCCAGCGGCTTAAGCGGTAGCGGGAGTTACGAGCAGTACTTC. It yields the protein CASGLSGSGSYEQYF.

This clonotype was found a few times. This sequence joins TRBV20-1 and TRBJ1-3; no clear D gene. CDR1 and CDR2 from the germline V gene are DFQATT and SNEGSKA (reference sequence). The CDR3 totals 13 residues. V shed 6 bases and J shed 1 base, with 10 bases lying between them. CDR3 DNA: TGCAGTGCCCCGGGTATTTCTGGAAACACCATATATTTT. It translates to CSAPGISGNTIYF.

The sample holds a few counts of this clonotype. This rearrangement joins TRBV7-8 to TRBJ2-7; D tentatively fits TRBD1 or TRBD2 (5 bases each). Germline CDR1 is SGHVS and CDR2 is FQNEAQ. CDR3 length: 13 residues. Trimming took 3 bases from V and 4 from J, leaving 10 bases between them. The CDR3 nucleotides read TGTGCCAGCAGCTTGGGGGACGTTTACGAGCAGTACTTC. Translating it yields CASSLGDVYEQYF.

This clonotype has only a few counts. The V and J genes are TRBV29-1 and TRBJ2-5, with D possibly TRBD1 on 5 matching bases. The CDR3 is 12 amino acids. Trimming pared 4 bases from V and 2 bases from J, leaving 8 bases between. Germline assignment: CDR1 SQVTM and CDR2 ANQGSEA. As DNA, the CDR3 is TGCAGCGTTGGGAGACAGCAAGAGACCCAGTACTTC. Its translation is CSVGRQQETQYF.

This clonotype appeared a few times. One end of the junction is discordant with germline, which a read error may explain. The rearrangement links TRBV30 to TRBJ2-2; 10 bases line up with TRBD2. This CDR3 is 14 amino acids long. CDR1 GTSNPN and CDR2 SVGIG come from the germline V gene (reference sequence). DNA for the CDR3: TGCGCGACTTTAGCGGGAGGAGGATTCGGGGAGCTGTTTTTT. This translates into CATLAGGGFGELFF.

CDR3 protein: CSAQMSGGSYEQYF. CDR3 sequence (DNA): TGCAGTGCTCAAATGTCCGGGGGTTCCTACGAGCAGTACTTC. The chain combines TRBV20-1 with TRBJ2-7; D is perhaps TRBD2 (6 bases). Trimming pared 5 bases from V and 1 base from J, leaving 15 bases between. Germline V gives CDR1 DFQATT, CDR2 SNEGSKA (reference sequence). This CDR3 comprises 14 residues.

This sequence joins TRBV9 and TRBJ2-6; D not certain. V shed 4 bases and J shed 0 bases, with 5 bases lying between them. Germline loops: CDR1 SGDLS, CDR2 YYNGEE. This CDR3 is 14 amino acids long. The CDR3 DNA follows: TGTGCCAGCAGCATAGGCTCTGGGGCCAACGTCCTGACTTTC. Translating gives CASSIGSGANVLTF.

The V and J genes are TRBV20-1 and TRBJ1-1; D remains ambiguous. Germline V CDR1 and CDR2: DFQATT, SNEGSKA (reference sequence). Trimming took off 8 bases at V and 5 bases at J, with 21 bases between the two ends. This CDR3 is 14 amino acids long. The CDR3 region has the DNA TGCAGTCCCGTAAAGAATGAACGGTGGACTGAAGCTTTCTTT. Its protein is CSPVKNERWTEAFF.

The rearrangement joins TRBV20-1 to TRBJ2-2, with D tentatively TRBD1 (6 bases). The germline V and J ends were trimmed by 6 bases and 1 base, with 12 bases remaining between them. The CDR3 is 14 amino acids. Germline V gene data show CDR1 as DFQATT and CDR2 as SNEGSKA (reference sequence). CDR3: CSASLRGNTGELFF. The CDR3 DNA is TGCAGTGCGTCGCTCAGGGGGAACACCGGGGAGCTGTTTTTT.

The chain has TRBV5-6 and TRBJ2-7, with D tentatively TRBD1 (6 bases). V was cut by 0 bases and J by 1 base, with 11 bases left in between. This CDR3 comprises 15 residues. Germline V gene lookup returns CDR1 SGHDT and CDR2 YYEEEE. CDR3 sequence reads: CASSLERRGSYEQYF. In nucleotides, the CDR3 is TGTGCCAGCAGCTTGGAGCGCAGGGGATCCTACGAGCAGTACTTC.

The chain employs TRBV18 and TRBJ2-7, with D possibly TRBD1 on 6 matching bases. From germline, CDR1 is KGHSH and CDR2 LQKENI. The V end lost 5 bases, the J end lost 4 bases, and 12 bases lay between the germline ends. This CDR3 has 13 residues. The CDR3 region has the DNA TGTGCCAGCTCATCAGGGGTAAGGTACGAGCAGTACTTC. It yields the protein CASSSGVRYEQYF. The entire variable domain, with the rest obtained from reference TRBV18 and TRBJ2-7, is as follows: NAGVMQNPRHLVRRRGQEARLRCSPMKGHSHVYWYRQLPEEGLKFMVYLQKENIIDESGMPKERFSAEFPKEGPSILRIQQVVRGDSAAYFCASSSGVRYEQYFGPGTRLTVT.

This clonotype was seen a few times. The chain is built from TRBV12-3 or TRBV12-4 and TRBJ1-3; D uncertain. V lost 7 bases and J lost 0, with 13 bases in between. The CDR3 extends over 15 amino acids. CDR3 residues: CASNPGRYSGNTIYF. In nucleotides, the CDR3 is TGTGCCAGCAACCCCGGACGCTACTCTGGAAACACCATATATTTT.